The 10 T cell receptor beta chains below were found in one sample sequenced in a study of T cell responses to AZD1222 COVID-19 vaccine. Sequenced by immunoSEQ multiplex PCR; TCRdb stores in-frame clones only, minus some. The table lists 150,000 to 200,000 clones, 92% of them singletons, with about 1% in the top ten. Sample: peripheral blood, taken 28 days after the second AZD1222 dose. The receptors originated from an adult who received the AZD1222 COVID-19 vaccine.

This chain connects TRBV6-4 to TRBJ1-1; TRBD1 is a possible D gene (6 bases). The ends were cut back, 3 bases at V and 10 bases at J, with 21 bases in the middle. This CDR3 contains 15 residues. Per the germline V gene, CDR1 is MRHNA and CDR2 is SNTAGT. The CDR3 is CASSEFGGLLLGAFF. The CDR3 DNA follows: TGTGCCAGCAGTGAGTTCGGGGGGCTACTCCTAGGAGCTTTCTTT.

The rearrangement joins TRBV11-3 to TRBJ2-1, with D perhaps TRBD1 or TRBD2 (5 bases each). The CDR3 has 12 residues. V was cut by 6 bases and J by 10 bases, with 13 bases left in between. Germline CDR1 is SGHNT and CDR2 is YENEEA. The CDR3 DNA follows: TGTGCCAGCAGTTCCCGGGACCGGGAGCAGTTCTTC. Translated, it gives CASSSRDREQFF.

The genes are TRBV6-5 and TRBJ1-5; D not certain. Trimming took 5 bases from V and 1 from J, leaving 12 bases between them. Germline V gene sequence: CDR1 MNHEY, CDR2 SVGAGI. The CDR3 runs 15 residues. In nucleotides, the CDR3 is TGTGCCAGCAGTAAGGGAAGACTGAGCAATCAGCCCCAGCATTTT. Residues: CASSKGRLSNQPQHF.

This clone appeared once. The genes are TRBV5-1 and TRBJ2-7, with D possibly matching TRBD1 (5 bases). From germline, CDR1 is SGHRS and CDR2 YFSETQ. Deletions cut 3 bases from V and 5 bases from J, with 18 bases between. This CDR3 comprises 15 residues. The CDR3 coding sequence is TGCGCCAGCAGCTCCAGGGCAGGGCTCGAGGACGAGCAGTACTTC. Its protein is CASSSRAGLEDEQYF.

The rearrangement uses TRBV7-6 and TRBJ2-1; 12 bases match TRBD2. J gave up 4 bases and V 3 bases, and 4 bases lay outside the gene matches. CDR1 is SGHVS, CDR2 FNYEAQ, per germline. The CDR3 covers 16 residues. The CDR3 spells CASSFSSGGVYNEQFF. CDR3 nucleotides: TGTGCCAGCAGCTTTTCTAGCGGGGGGGTGTACAATGAGCAGTTCTTC.

The genes are TRBV27 and TRBJ1-2, with unresolved D. The CDR3 is 14 amino acids. V lost 6 bases to trimming and J lost 6 bases, with 17 bases between them. CDR1 is MNHEY, CDR2 SMNVEV, per germline (reference sequence). Here the CDR3 DNA reads TGTGCCAGCAGCCACTACGGGTTGGAAGATGGCTACACCTTC. This sequence encodes CASSHYGLEDGYTF.

The chain is built from TRBV4-1 and TRBJ1-6; D is unclear. CDR1 is MGHRA and CDR2 is YSYEKL in the germline V gene. V was trimmed by 0 bases and J by 9 bases, leaving 9 bases between them. CDR3 length: 14 residues. CDR3 nucleotides: TGCGCCAGCAGCCAAGAAGGCCGGGGTTCACCCCTCCACTTT. Its translation: CASSQEGRGSPLHF.

The V gene is TRBV12-3 or TRBV12-4, the J gene TRBJ2-3, with D hard to call. The length of the CDR3 is 12 residues. Trimming removed 1 base from V and 5 bases from J, with 4 bases in between. The CDR3 spells CASSLGEDTQYF. Written as DNA, the CDR3 is TGTGCCAGCAGTTTAGGGGAAGATACGCAGTATTTT.

J is TRBJ1-5 and V is TRBV27; 8 bases line up with TRBD1. CDR1 is MNHEY, CDR2 SMNVEV, per germline (reference sequence). The CDR3 runs 13 residues. Trimming took 8 bases from V and 7 from J; bases not matched to a gene: 7. CDR3 DNA: TGTGCCAGCGGGCAGGGGGCTAGACAGCCCCAGCATTTT. As protein: CASGQGARQPQHF.

This chain joins TRBV18 and TRBJ1-6, with D unclear. Germline loops: CDR1 KGHSH, CDR2 LQKENI. Trimming took 0 bases from V and 10 from J, leaving 13 bases between them. The CDR3 has 15 amino acids. The CDR3 coding sequence is TGTGCCAGCTCACCACCGTCAGATCCACAATCACCCCTCCACTTT. The encoded protein is CASSPPSDPQSPLHF. Filled out from reference TRBV18 and TRBJ1-6, the complete variable domain reads NAGVMQNPRHLVRRRGQEARLRCSPMKGHSHVYWYRQLPEEGLKFMVYLQKENIIDESGMPKERFSAEFPKEGPSILRIQQVVRGDSAAYFCASSPPSDPQSPLHFGNGTRLTVT.